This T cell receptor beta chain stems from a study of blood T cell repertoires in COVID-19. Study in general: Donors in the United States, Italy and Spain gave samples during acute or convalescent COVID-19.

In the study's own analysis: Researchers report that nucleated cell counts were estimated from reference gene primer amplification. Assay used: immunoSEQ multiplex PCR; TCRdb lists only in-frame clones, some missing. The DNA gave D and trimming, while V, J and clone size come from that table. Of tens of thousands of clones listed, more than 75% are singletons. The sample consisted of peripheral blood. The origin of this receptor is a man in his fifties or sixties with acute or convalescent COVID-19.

In DNA form, the CDR3 reads TGTGCCATCAGTCGACAGTACCAAGAGACCCAGTACTTC. Protein sequence: CAISRQYQETQYF. J is TRBJ2-5 and V is TRBV10-3, with D perhaps TRBD1 (5 bases). CDR1 is ENHRY and CDR2 is SYGVKD in the germline V gene. There are 13 residues in the CDR3. Trimming pared 5 bases from V and 0 bases from J, leaving 7 bases between.